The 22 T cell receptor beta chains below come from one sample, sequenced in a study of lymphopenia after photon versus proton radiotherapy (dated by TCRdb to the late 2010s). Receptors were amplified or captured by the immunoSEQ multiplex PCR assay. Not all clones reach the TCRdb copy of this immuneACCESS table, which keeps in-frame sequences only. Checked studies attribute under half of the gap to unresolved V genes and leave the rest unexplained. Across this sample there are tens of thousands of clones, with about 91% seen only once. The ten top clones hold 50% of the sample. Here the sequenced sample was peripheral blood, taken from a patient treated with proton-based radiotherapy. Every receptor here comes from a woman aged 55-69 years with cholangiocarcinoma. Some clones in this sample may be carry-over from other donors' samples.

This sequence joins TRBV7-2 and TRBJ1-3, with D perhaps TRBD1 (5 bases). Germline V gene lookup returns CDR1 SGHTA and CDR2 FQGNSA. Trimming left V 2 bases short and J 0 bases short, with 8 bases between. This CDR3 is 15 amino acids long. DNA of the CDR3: TGTGCCAGCAGCTTAATGGGGGGCTCTGGAAACACCATATATTTT. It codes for CASSLMGGSGNTIYF.

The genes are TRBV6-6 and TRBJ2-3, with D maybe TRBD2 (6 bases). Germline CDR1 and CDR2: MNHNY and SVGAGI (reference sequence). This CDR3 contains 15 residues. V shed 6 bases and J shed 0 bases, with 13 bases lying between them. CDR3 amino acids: CASRGGTPSTDTQYF. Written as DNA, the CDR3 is TGTGCCAGCAGGGGGGGTACCCCTAGCACAGATACGCAGTATTTT.

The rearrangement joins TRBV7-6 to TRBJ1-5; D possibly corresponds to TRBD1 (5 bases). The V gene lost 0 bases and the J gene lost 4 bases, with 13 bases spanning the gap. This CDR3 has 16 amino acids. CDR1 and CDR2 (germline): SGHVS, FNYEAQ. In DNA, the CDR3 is TGTGCCAGCAGCTTAGCTGGGGGTTTAGGGAATCAGCCCCAGCATTTT. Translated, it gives CASSLAGGLGNQPQHF.

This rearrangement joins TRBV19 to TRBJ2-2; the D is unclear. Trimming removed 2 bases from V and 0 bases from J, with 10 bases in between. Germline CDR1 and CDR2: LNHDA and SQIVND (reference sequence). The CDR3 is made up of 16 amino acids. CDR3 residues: CASSIWGGSNTGELFF. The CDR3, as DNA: TGTGCCAGTAGTATATGGGGTGGTTCGAACACCGGGGAGCTGTTTTTT.

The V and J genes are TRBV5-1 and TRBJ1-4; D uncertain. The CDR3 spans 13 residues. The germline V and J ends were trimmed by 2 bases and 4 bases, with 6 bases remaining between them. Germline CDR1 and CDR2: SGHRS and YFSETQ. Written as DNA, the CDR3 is TGCGCCAGCAGCTTCAACGTTAATGAAAAACTGTTTTTT. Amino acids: CASSFNVNEKLFF.

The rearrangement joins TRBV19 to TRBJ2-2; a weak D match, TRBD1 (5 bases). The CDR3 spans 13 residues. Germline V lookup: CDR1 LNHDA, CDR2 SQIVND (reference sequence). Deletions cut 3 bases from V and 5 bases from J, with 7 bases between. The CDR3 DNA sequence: TGTGCCAGTAGTATTAGGGGAACCGGGGAGCTGTTTTTT. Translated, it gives CASSIRGTGELFF. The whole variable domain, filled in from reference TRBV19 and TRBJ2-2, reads DGGITQSPKYLFRKEGQNVTLSCEQNLNHDAMYWYRQDPGQGLRLIYYSQIVNDFQKGDIAEGYSVSREKKESFPLTVTSAQKNPTAFYLCASSIRGTGELFFGEGSRLTVL.

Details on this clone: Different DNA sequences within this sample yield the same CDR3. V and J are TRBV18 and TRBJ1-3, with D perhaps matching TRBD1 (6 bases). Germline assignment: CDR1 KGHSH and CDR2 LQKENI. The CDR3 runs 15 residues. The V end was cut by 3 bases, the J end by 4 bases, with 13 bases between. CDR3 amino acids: CASSPSGGTGNTIYF. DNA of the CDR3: TGTGCCAGCTCACCCTCGGGGGGCACGGGAAACACCATATATTTT.

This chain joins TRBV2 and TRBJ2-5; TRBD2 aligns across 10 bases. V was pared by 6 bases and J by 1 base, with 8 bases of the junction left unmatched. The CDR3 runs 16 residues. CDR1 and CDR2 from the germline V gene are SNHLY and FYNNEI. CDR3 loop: CASSGDERGGQETQYF. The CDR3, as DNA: TGTGCCAGCAGCGGAGACGAGCGGGGGGGCCAAGAGACCCAGTACTTC.

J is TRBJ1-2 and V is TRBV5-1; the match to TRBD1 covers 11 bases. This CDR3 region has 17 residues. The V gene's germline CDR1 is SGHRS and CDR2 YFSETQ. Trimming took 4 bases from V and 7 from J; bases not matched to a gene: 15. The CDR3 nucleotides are TGCGCCAGCAGCCCAATCACCGGGACAGGGGGTAAAGGTGGCTACACCTTC. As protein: CASSPITGTGGKGGYTF. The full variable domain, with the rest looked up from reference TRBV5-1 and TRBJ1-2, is KAGVTQTPRYLIKTRGQQVTLSCSPISGHRSVSWYQQTPGQGLQFLFEYFSETQRNKGNFPGRFSGRQFSNSRSEMNVSTLELGDSALYLCASSPITGTGGKGGYTFGSGTRLTVV.

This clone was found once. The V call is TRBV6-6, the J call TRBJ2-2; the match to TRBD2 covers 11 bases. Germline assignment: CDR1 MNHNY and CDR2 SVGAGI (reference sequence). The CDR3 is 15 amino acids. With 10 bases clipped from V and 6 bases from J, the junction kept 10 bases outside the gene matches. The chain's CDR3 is CATQLTSGGAGELFF. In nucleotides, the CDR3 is TGTGCCACCCAGCTTACTAGCGGGGGTGCCGGGGAGCTGTTTTTT.

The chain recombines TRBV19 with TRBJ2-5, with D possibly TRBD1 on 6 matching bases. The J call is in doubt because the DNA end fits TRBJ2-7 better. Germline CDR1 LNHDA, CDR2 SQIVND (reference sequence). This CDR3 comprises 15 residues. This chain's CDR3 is CASSIHDRRSYEQYF. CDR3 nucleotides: TGTGCCAGTAGTATTCATGACAGGCGATCCTACGAGCAGTACTTC.

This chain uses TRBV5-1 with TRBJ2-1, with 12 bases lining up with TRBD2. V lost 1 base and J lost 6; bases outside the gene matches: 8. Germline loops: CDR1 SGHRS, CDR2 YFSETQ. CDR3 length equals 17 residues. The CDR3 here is CASSLTASGGAFNEQFF. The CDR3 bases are TGCGCCAGCAGCTTGACGGCTAGCGGGGGGGCTTTCAATGAGCAGTTCTTC.

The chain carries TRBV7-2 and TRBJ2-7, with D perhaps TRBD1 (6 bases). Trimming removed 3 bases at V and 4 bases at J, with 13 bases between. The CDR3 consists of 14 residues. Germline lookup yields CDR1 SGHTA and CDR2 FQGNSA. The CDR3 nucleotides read TGTGCCAGCAGCTTTACCGGGACAACGTACGAGCAGTACTTC. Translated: CASSFTGTTYEQYF.

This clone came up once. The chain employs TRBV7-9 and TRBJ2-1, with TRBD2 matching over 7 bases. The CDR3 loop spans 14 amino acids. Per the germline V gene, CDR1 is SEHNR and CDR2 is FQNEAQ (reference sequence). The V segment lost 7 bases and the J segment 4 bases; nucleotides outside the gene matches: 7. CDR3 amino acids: CASTASGPYNEQFF. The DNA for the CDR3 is TGTGCCAGCACCGCTAGCGGACCTTACAATGAGCAGTTCTTC. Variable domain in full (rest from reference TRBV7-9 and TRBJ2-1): DTGVSQNPRHKITKRGQNVTFRCDPISEHNRLYWYRQTLGQGPEFLTYFQNEAQLEKSRLLSDRFSAERPKGSFSTLEIQRTEQGDSAMYLCASTASGPYNEQFFGPGTRLTVL.

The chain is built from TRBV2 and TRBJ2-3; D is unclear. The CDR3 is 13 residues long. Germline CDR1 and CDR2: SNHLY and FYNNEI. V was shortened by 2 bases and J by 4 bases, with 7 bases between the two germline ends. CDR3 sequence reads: CASSEQESDTQYF. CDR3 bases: TGTGCCAGCAGTGAACAGGAGTCAGATACGCAGTATTTT.

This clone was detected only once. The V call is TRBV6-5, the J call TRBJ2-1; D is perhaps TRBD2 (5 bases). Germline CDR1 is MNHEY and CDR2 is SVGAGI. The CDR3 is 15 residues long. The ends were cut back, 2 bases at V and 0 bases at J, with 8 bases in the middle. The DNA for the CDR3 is TGTGCCAGCAGTTACCGGGAACGCTCCTACAATGAGCAGTTCTTC. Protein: CASSYRERSYNEQFF.

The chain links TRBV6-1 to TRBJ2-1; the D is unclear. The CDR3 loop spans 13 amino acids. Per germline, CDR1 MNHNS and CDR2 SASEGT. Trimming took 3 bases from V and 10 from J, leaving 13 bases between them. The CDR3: CASSELYSTEQFF. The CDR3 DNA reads TGTGCCAGCAGTGAGTTATACTCAACCGAGCAGTTCTTC.

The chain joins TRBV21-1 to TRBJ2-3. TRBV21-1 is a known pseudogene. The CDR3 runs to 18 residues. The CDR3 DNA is TGTGCCAGCAGCAACGGAACCGGAGGTCTGGGGGGCACAGATACGCAGTATTTT. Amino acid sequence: CASSNGTGGLGGTDTQYF.

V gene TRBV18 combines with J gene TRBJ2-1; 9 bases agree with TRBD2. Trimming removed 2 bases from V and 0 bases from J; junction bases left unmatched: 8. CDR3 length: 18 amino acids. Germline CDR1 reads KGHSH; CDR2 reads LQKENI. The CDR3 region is CASSPGGLALSSYNEQFF. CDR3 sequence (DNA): TGTGCCAGCTCACCAGGGGGACTAGCCTTGAGCTCCTACAATGAGCAGTTCTTC. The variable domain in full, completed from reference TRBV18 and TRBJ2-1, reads NAGVMQNPRHLVRRRGQEARLRCSPMKGHSHVYWYRQLPEEGLKFMVYLQKENIIDESGMPKERFSAEFPKEGPSILRIQQVVRGDSAAYFCASSPGGLALSSYNEQFFGPGTRLTVL.

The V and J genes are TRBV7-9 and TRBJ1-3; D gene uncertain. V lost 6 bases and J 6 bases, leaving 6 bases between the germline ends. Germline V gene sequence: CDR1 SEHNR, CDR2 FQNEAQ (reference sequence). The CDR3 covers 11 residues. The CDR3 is CASSTSNTIYF. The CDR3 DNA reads TGTGCCAGCAGTACTTCAAACACCATATATTTT.

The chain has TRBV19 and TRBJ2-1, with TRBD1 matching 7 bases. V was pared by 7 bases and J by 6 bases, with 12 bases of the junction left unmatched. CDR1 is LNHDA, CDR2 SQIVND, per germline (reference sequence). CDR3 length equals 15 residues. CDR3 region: CASKGWDRTPNEQFF. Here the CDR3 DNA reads TGTGCCAGTAAGGGATGGGACAGAACACCCAATGAGCAGTTCTTC.

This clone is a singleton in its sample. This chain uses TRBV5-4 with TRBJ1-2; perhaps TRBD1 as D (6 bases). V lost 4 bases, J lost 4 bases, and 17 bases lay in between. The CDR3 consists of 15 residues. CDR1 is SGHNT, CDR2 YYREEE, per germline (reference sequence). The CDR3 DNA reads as TGTGCCAGCAGCAACGGGGGGGGCGCGGGCTATGGCTACACCTTC. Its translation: CASSNGGGAGYGYTF.